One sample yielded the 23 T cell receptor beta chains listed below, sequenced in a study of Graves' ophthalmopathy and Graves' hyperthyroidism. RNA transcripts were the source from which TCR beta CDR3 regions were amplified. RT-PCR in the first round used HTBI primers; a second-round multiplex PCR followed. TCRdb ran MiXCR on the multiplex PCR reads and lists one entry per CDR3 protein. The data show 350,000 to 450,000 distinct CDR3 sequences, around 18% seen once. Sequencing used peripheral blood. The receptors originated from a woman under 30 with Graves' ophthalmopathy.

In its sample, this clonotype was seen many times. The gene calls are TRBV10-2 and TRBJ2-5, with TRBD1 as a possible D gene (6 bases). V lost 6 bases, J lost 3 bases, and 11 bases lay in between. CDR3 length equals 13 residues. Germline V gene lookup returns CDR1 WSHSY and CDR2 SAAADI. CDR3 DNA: TGCGCCAGCAGCGTTACAGGGAAAGAGACCCAGTACTTC. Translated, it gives CASSVTGKETQYF.

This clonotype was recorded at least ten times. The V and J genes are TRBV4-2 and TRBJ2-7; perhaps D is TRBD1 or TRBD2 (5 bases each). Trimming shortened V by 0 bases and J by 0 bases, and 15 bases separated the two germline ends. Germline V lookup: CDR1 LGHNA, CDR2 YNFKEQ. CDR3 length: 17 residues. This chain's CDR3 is CASSQDYRDPSSYEQYF. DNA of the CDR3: TGTGCCAGCAGCCAAGATTATAGGGACCCAAGCTCCTACGAGCAGTACTTC.

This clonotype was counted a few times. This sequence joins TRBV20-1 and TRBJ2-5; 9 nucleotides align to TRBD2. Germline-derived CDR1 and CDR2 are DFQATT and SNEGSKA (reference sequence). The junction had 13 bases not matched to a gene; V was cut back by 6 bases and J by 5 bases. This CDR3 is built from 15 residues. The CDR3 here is CSAPPPLAGHETQYF. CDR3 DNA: TGCAGTGCCCCCCCCCCACTAGCGGGTCATGAGACCCAGTACTTC.

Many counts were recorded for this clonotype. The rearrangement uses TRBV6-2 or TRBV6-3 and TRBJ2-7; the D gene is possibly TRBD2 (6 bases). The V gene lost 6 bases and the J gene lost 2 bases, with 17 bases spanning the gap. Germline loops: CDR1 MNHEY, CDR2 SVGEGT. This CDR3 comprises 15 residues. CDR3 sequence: CASRDPVGGPYEQYF. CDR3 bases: TGTGCCAGCAGAGACCCCGTGGGAGGCCCCTACGAGCAGTACTTC.

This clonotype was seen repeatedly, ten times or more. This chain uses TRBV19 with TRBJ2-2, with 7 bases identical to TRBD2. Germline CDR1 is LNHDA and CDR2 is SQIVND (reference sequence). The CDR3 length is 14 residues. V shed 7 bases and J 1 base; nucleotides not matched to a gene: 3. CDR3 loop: CASKSGVNTGELFF. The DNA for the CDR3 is TGTGCCAGTAAGAGCGGGGTGAACACCGGGGAGCTGTTTTTT.

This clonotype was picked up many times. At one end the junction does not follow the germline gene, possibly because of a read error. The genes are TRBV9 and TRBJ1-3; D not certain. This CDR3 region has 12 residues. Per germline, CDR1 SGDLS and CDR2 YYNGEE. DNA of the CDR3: TGTGCCAGCAGCTCGTTGACTTCTGAAAATCATTTT. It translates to CASSSLTSENHF. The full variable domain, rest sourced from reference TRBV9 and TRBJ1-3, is DSGVTQTPKHLITATGQRVTLRCSPRSGDLSVYWYQQSLDQGLQFLIQYYNGEERAKGNILERFSAQQFPDLHSELNLSSLELGDSALYFCASSSLTSENHFGEGSWLTVV.

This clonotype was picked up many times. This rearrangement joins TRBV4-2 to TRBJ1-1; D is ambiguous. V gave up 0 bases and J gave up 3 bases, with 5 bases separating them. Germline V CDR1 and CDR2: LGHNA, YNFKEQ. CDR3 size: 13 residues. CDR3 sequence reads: CASSQEADTEAFF. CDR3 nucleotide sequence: TGTGCCAGCAGCCAAGAAGCGGACACTGAAGCTTTCTTT.

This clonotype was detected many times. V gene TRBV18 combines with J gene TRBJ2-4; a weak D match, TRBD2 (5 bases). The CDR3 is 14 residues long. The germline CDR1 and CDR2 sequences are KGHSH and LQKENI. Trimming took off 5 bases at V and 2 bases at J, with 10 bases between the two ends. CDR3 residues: CASSSPGTKNIQYF. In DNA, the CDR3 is TGTGCCAGCTCATCTCCCGGGACCAAAAACATTCAGTACTTC.

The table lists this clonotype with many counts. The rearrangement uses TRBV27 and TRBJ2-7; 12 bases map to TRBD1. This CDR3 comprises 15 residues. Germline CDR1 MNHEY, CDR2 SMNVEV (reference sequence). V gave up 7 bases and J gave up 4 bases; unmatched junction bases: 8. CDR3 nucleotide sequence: TGTGCCAGCAAATTTCTGGGACAGGGGGCGTACGAGCAGTACTTC. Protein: CASKFLGQGAYEQYF.

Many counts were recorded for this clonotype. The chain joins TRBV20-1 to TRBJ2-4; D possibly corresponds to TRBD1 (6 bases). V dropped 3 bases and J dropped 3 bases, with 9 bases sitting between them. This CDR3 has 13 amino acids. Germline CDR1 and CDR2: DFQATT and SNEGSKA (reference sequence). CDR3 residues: CSARDSNKNIQYF. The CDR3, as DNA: TGCAGTGCTAGGGACAGCAACAAAAACATTCAGTACTTC.

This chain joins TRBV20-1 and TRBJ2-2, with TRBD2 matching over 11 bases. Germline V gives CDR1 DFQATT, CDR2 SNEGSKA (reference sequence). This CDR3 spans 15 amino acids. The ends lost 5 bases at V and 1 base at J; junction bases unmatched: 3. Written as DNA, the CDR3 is TGCAGTGCTTCCCTAGCGGGAGGGAACACCGGGGAGCTGTTTTTT. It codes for CSASLAGGNTGELFF.

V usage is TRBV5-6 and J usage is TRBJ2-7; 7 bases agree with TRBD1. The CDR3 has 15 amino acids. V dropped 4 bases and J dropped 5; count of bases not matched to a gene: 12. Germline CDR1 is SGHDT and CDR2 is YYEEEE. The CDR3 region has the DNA TGTGCCAGCAGCGAAGGACAGGATCAGTGGAACGAGCAGTACTTC. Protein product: CASSEGQDQWNEQYF.

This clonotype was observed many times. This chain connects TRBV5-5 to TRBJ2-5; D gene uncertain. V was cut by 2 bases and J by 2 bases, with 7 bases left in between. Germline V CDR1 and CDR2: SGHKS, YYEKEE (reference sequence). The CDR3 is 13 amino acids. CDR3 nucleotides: TGTGCCAGCAGCTTACGGCAGCAAGAGACCCAGTACTTC. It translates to CASSLRQQETQYF. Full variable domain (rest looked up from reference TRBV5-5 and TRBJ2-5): DAGVTQSPTHLIKTRGQQVTLRCSPISGHKSVSWYQQVLGQGPQFIFQYYEKEERGRGNFPDRFSARQFPNYSSELNVNALLLGDSALYLCASSLRQQETQYFGPGTRLLVL.

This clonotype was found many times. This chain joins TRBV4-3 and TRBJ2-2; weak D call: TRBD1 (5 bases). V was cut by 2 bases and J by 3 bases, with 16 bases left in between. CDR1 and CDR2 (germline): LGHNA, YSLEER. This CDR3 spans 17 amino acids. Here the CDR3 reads CASSQPTVSRDTGELFF. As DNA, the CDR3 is TGCGCCAGCAGCCAACCGACAGTGTCCCGCGACACCGGGGAGCTGTTTTTT.

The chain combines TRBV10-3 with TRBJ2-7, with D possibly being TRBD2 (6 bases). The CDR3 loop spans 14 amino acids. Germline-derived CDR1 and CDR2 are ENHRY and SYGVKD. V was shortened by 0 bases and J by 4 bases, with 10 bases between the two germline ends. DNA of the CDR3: TGTGCCATCAGTGAGTCGAGTGGGAGGTACGAGCAGTACTTC. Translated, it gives CAISESSGRYEQYF.

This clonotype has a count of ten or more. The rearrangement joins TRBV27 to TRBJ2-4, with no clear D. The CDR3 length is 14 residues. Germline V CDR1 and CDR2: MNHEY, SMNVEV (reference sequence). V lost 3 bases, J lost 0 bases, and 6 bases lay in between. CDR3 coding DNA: TGTGCCAGCAGTTTCCCTTTAGCCAAAAACATTCAGTACTTC. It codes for CASSFPLAKNIQYF.

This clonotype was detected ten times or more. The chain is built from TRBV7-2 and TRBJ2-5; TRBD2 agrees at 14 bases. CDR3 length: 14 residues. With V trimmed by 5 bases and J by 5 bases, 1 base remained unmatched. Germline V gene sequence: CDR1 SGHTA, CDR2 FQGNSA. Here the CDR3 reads CASSRLAGGETQYF. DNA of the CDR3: TGTGCCAGCAGCCGACTAGCGGGGGGGGAGACCCAGTACTTC.

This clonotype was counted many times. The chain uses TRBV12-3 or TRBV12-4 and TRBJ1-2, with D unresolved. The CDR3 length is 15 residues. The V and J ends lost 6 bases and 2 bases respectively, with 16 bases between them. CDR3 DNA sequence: TGTGCCAGCAGCTCGGCCCTGACGGTGAACTATGGCTACACCTTC. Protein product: CASSSALTVNYGYTF.

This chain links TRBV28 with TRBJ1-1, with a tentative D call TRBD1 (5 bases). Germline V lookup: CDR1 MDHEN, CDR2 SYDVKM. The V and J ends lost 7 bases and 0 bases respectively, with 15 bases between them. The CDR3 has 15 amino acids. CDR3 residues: CASTTRVGMNTEAFF. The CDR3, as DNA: TGTGCCAGCACCACCAGGGTGGGAATGAACACTGAAGCTTTCTTT.

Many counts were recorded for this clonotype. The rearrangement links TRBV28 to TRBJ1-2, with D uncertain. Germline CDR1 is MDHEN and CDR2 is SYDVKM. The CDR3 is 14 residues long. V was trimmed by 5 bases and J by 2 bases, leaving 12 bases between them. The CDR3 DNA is TGTGCCAGCAGTACACAGATAATAAACTATGGCTACACCTTC. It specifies CASSTQIINYGYTF.

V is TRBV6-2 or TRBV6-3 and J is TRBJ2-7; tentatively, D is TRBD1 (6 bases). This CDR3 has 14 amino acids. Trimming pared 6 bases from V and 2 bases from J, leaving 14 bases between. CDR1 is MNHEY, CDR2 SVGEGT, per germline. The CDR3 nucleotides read TGTGCCAGCAGACAAACAGGGTCGGCCTACGAGCAGTACTTC. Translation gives CASRQTGSAYEQYF.

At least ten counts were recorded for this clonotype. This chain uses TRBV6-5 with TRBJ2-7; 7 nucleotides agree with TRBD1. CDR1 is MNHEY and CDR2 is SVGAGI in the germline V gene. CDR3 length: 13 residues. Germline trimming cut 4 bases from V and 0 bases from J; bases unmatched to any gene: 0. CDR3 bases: TGTGCCAGCAGTTGGGACAGCTCCTACGAGCAGTACTTC. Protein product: CASSWDSSYEQYF.

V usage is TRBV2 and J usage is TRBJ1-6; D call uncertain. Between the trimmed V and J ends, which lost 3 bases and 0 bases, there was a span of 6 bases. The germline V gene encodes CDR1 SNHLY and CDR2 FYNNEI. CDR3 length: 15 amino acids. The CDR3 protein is CASSETGSYNSPLHF. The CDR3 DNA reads TGTGCCAGCAGTGAGACGGGCTCCTATAATTCACCCCTCCACTTT.